This T cell receptor beta chain was identified in a study of neurological immune-mediated disorders. Study conclusions and caveats: CDR3 amino acid sequences of expanded clones were not shared across subjects, a result suggesting private repertoires in all groups.

This clonotype was detected many times. Its antigen is unknown. The CDR3 spans 16 residues. Trimming removed 1 base at V and 1 base at J, with 11 bases between. From germline, CDR1 is LGHDT and CDR2 YNNKEL (reference sequence). The method for making cDNA was 5'RACE, and it used 10-nucleotide random UMIs. From 15-18 subjects, each sequencing run yielded over 170 million TCR-beta sequences. One entry per CDR3 protein results from TCRdb running MiXCR on the 5' RACE reads. The top ten clones hold around 8.5% of a sample with some 28,000 distinct CDR3 sequences, more than 6.5% of them seen once. The clonotype comes from a woman in her forties or fifties in good health. The material sequenced was PBMCs. The genes are TRBV3-1 and TRBJ2-1; no firm D call. This CDR3 is CASSQVSFGSYNEQFF. The CDR3 nucleotides read TGTGCCAGCAGCCAAGTCTCCTTCGGGTCCTACAATGAGCAGTTCTTC.